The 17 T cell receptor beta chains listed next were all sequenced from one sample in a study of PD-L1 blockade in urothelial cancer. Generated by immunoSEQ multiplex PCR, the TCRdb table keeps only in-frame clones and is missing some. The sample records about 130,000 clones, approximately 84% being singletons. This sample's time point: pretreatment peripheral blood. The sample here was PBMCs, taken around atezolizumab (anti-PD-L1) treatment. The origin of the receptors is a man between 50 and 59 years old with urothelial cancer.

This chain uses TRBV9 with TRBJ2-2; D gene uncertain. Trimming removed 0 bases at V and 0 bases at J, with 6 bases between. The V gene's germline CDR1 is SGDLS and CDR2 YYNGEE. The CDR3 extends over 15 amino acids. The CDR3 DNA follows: TGTGCCAGCAGCGTAGCTCTCTCGAACACCGGGGAGCTGTTTTTT. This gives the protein CASSVALSNTGELFF.

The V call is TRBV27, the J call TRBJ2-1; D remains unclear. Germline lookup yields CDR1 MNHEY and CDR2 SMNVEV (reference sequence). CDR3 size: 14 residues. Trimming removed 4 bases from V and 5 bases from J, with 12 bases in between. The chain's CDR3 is CASSSRPPNNEQFF. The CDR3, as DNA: TGTGCCAGCAGTTCGAGGCCCCCCAACAATGAGCAGTTCTTC.

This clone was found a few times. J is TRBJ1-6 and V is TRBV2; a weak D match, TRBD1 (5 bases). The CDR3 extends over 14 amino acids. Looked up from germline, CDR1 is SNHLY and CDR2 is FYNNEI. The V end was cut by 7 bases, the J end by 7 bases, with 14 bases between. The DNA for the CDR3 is TGTGCCAGCATTCTCCAGGGCTCGAATTCACCCCTCCACTTT. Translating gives CASILQGSNSPLHF.

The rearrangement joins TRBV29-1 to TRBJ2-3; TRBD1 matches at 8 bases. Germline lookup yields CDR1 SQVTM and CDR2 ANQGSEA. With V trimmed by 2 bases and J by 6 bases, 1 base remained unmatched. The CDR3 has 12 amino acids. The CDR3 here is CSVETGGDTQYF. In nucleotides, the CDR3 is TGCAGCGTTGAAACAGGGGGGGATACGCAGTATTTT.

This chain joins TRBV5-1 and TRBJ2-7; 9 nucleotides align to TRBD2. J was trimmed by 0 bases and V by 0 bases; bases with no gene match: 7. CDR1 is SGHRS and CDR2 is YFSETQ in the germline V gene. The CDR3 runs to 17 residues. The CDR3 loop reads CASSLELLAGLSYEQYF. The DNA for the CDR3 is TGCGCCAGCAGCTTGGAACTACTAGCGGGCCTCTCCTACGAGCAGTACTTC.

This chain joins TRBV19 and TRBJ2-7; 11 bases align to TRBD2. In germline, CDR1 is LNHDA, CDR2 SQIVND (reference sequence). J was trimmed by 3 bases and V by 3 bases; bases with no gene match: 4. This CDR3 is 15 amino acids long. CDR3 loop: CASSIVGLADYEQYF. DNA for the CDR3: TGTGCCAGTAGTATTGTGGGACTAGCGGACTACGAGCAGTACTTC.

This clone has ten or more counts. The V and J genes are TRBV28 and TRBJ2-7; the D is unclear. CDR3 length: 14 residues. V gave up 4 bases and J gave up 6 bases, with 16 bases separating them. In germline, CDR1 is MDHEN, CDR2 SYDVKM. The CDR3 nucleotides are TGTGCCAGCAGTTACTCGACTGGCCTAGGCGAGCAGTACTTC. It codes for CASSYSTGLGEQYF.

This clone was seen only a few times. CDR3 bases: TGTGCCATCTCAGGGACAGGGTACTACGAGCAGTACTTC. Translating gives CAISGTGYYEQYF. The gene calls are TRBV10-3 and TRBJ2-7; 9 positions match TRBD1. This CDR3 is built from 13 residues. V shed 8 bases and J 3 bases; nucleotides not matched to a gene: 5. From germline, CDR1 is ENHRY and CDR2 SYGVKD.

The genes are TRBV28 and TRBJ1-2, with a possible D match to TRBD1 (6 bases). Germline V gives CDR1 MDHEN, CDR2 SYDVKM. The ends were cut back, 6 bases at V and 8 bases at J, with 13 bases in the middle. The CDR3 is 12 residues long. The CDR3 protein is CASSDQGSGYTF. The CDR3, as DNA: TGTGCCAGCAGCGATCAGGGGTCCGGCTACACCTTC.

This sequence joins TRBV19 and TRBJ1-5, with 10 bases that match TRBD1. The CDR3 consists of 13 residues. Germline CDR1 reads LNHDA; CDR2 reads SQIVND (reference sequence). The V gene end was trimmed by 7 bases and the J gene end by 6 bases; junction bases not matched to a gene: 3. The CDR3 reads CASKDRGLQPQHF. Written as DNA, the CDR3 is TGTGCCAGTAAAGACAGGGGGCTTCAGCCCCAGCATTTT.

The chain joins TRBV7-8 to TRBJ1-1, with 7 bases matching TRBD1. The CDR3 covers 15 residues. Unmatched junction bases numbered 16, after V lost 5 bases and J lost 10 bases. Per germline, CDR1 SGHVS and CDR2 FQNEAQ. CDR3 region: CASSPEVGTAAVAFF. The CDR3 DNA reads TGTGCCAGCAGCCCCGAGGTGGGGACAGCTGCGGTAGCTTTCTTT.

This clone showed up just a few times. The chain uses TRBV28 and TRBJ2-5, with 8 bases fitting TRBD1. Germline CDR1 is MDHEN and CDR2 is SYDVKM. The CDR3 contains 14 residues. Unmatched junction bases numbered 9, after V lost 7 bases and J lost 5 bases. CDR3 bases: TGTGCCAGCACCACAGGGGGAGAAAGTGAGACCCAGTACTTC. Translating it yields CASTTGGESETQYF.

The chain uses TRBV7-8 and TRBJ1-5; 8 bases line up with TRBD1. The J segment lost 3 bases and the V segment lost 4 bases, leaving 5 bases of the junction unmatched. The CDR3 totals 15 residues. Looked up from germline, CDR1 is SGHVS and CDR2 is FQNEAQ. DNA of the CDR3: TGTGCCAGCAGCTGGACAGGGATTTCCAATCAGCCCCAGCATTTT. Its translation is CASSWTGISNQPQHF.

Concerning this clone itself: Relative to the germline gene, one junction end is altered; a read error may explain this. The CDR3 DNA sequence: TGTGCTAGCAGCTTGACACGGAACACCGGGGAGCTGTTTTTT. This translates into CASSLTRNTGELFF. This chain connects TRBV7-7 to TRBJ2-2; D gene uncertain. Germline V gene lookup returns CDR1 SSHAT and CDR2 FNYEAQ (reference sequence). The CDR3 is 14 amino acids.

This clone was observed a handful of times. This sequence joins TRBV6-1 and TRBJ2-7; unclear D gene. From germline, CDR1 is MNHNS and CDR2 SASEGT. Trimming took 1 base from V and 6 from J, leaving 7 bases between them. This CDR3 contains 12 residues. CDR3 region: CASSEGPTEQYF. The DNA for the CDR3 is TGTGCCAGCAGTGAAGGCCCTACCGAGCAGTACTTC.

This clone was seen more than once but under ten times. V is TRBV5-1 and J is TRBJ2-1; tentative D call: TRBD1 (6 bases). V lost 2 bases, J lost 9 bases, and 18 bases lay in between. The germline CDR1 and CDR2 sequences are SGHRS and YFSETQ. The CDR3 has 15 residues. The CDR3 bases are TGCGCCAGCAGCTTCGGGACGGTTTTGGGGGCTGAGCAGTTCTTC. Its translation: CASSFGTVLGAEQFF. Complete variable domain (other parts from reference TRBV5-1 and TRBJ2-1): KAGVTQTPRYLIKTRGQQVTLSCSPISGHRSVSWYQQTPGQGLQFLFEYFSETQRNKGNFPGRFSGRQFSNSRSEMNVSTLELGDSALYLCASSFGTVLGAEQFFGPGTRLTVL.

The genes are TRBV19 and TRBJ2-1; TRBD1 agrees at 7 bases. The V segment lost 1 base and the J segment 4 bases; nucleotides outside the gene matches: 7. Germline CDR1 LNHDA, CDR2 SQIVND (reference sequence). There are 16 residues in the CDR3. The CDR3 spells CASSIAWGTEYNEQFF. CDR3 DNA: TGTGCCAGTAGTATAGCTTGGGGGACAGAGTACAATGAGCAGTTCTTC.